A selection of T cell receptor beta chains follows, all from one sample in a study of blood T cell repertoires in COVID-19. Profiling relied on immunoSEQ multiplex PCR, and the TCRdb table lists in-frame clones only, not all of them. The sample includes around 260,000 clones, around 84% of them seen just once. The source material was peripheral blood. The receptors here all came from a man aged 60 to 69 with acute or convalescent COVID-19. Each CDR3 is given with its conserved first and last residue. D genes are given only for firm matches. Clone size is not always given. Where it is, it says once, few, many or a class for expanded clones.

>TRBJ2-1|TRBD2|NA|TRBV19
CASSGFVGGGRVYNEQFF
TGTGCCAGTAGTGGGTTCGTAGGGGGCGGGAGGGTCTACAATGAGCAGTTCTTC
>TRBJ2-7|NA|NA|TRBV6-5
CASTSPSALVDEQYF
TGTGCCAGCACCTCTCCAAGTGCCCTAGTCGACGAGCAGTACTTC
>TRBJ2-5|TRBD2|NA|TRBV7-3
CASSRRAGANQETQYF
TGTGCCAGCAGCCGTCGAGCGGGGGCAAACCAAGAGACCCAGTACTTC
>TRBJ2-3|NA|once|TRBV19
CASSITADTQYF
TGTGCCAGTAGTATTACGGCAGATACGCAGTATTTT
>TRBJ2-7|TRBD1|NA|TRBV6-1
CASSDAGGTSYEQYF
TGTGCCAGCAGTGATGCAGGGGGCACCTCCTACGAGCAGTACTTC
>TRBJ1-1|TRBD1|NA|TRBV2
CASSKDRDRNTEAFF
TGTGCCAGCAGTAAGGACAGGGACAGAAACACTGAAGCTTTCTTT
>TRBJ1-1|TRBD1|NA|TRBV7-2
CASSGDRVNTEAFF
TGTGCCAGCAGCGGAGACAGGGTGAACACTGAAGCTTTCTTT
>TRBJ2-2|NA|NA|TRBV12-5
CASGLDSRELFF
TGTGCTAGTGGTTTGGACTCTCGGGAGCTGTTTTTT
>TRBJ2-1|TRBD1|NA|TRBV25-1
CASSRGNEQFF
TGTGCCAGCTCCAGGGGGAATGAGCAGTTCTTC
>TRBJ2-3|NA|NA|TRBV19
CASSMMGRVLTDTQYF
TGTGCCAGTAGTATGATGGGCAGGGTTTTAACAGATACGCAGTATTTT
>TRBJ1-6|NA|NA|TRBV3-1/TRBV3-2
CASSQWGGDSPLHF
TGTGCCAGCAGCCAGTGGGGGGGGGATTCACCCCTCCACTTT
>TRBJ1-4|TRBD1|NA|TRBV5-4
CASSSRDRTEKLFF
TGTGCCAGCAGCTCCCGGGACAGGACAGAAAAACTGTTTTTT
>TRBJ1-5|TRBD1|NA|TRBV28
CASDRQGGGYSNQPQHF
TGTGCCAGCGACCGACAGGGGGGGGGCTATAGCAATCAGCCCCAGCATTTT
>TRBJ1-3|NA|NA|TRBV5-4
CASRTLGSGNTIYF
TGTGCCAGCAGGACACTAGGCTCTGGAAACACCATATATTTT